This is a list of T cell receptor beta chains from one sample in a study of cytomegalovirus exposure and HLA in healthy donors. Sequenced by immunoSEQ multiplex PCR; TCRdb stores in-frame clones only, minus some. This repertoire shows 150,000 to 180,000 clones, roughly 86% found once; its top ten account for approximately 2%. Sequencing was performed on PBMCs. The receptors here all came from a human donor in good health. The CDR3 runs from the conserved cysteine through the conserved F or W. A D gene is named only where the DNA matches it firmly. The size of a clone is reported for some rows only, either as once, few or many, or as a class for expanded clones.

TRBD1,once,16,TRBV19,TRBJ1-4,TGTGCCAGTAGTATAGGCCAGGGGGCACGTGGCGAAAAACTGTTTTTT,CASSIGQGARGEKLFF
TRBD1,NA,14,TRBV5-1,TRBJ2-5,TGCGCCAGCAGCTTGGAATGGACAGGGGAGACCCAGTACTTC,CASSLEWTGETQYF
TRBD2,NA,16,TRBV4-2,TRBJ2-2,TGTGCCAGCAGCCAAGATTTGGGACTAGTCGGCGGGGAGCTGTTTTTT,CASSQDLGLVGGELFF
NA,NA,14,TRBV11-2,TRBJ1-1,TGTGCCAGCAGCTCGACAGTTATGAACACTGAAGCTTTCTTT,CASSSTVMNTEAFF
TRBD2,NA,15,TRBV7-9,TRBJ2-7,TGTGCCAGCAGCCGGGGGGGGGCAACCTCCTACGAGCAGTACTTC,CASSRGGATSYEQYF
TRBD2,once,16,TRBV27,TRBJ2-1,TGTGCCAGCAGTTTATTGAGGACTAGTGGTATCGATGAGCAGTTCTTC,CASSLLRTSGIDEQFF
NA,NA,9,TRBV2,TRBJ1-1,TGTGCCAGCTCAACTGAAGCTTTCTTT,CASSTEAFF
NA,NA,14,TRBV6-1,TRBJ2-7,TGTGCCAGCAGCCTGGGACTTTTACTCTACGAGCAGTACTTC,CASSLGLLLYEQYF
TRBD1,NA,14,TRBV6-1,TRBJ2-7,TGTGCCAGCAGGAGGGACAGGGACTCTTCCTTGCAGTACTTC,CASRRDRDSSLQYF
TRBD1,NA,14,TRBV5-6,TRBJ2-7,TGTGCCAGCAGCCGAGGGGGCAGTGACTACGAGCAGTACTTC,CASSRGGSDYEQYF
TRBD1,NA,16,TRBV6-6,TRBJ2-7,TGTGCCAGCAGTTACGGCCGAAGACAGGGATCCTACGAGCAGTACTTC,CASSYGRRQGSYEQYF
NA,once,13,TRBV6-1,TRBJ1-5,TGTGCCAGCAGTAGTCAGGGCCATCAGCCCCAGCATTTT,CASSSQGHQPQHF
NA,NA,16,TRBV16,TRBJ1-1,TGTGCCAGCATCCCACCTAGGGCGGGGGCGCCCACTGAAGCTTTCTTT,CASIPPRAGAPTEAFF
TRBD1,NA,12,TRBV15,TRBJ2-7,TGTGCCACCAGCAGATTCGGGACAGGGCAAGACTTC,CATSRFGTGQDF
TRBD2,NA,20,TRBV28,TRBJ2-7,TGTGCCAGCAGTCACACCTCAACCCTAGTAGCGGGAGGTACCACCTACGAGCAGTACTTC,CASSHTSTLVAGGTTYEQYF
TRBD1,NA,15,TRBV7-3,TRBJ1-1,TGTGCCAGCAGCCCCCTGGGACAGCTGAACACTGAAGCTTTCTTT,CASSPLGQLNTEAFF
NA,NA,12,TRBV28,TRBJ1-2,TGTGCCAGCACCGGGATGAACTATGGCTACACCTTC,CASTGMNYGYTF
NA,NA,13,TRBV28,TRBJ1-2,TGTGCCAGCAGTGGACAGCTCAACTATGGCTACACCTTC,CASSGQLNYGYTF
TRBD1,NA,15,TRBV5-4,TRBJ2-7,TGTGCCAGCAGCCCGGGGACAGGGGTATCTTACGAGCAGTACTTC,CASSPGTGVSYEQYF
TRBD1,NA,15,TRBV7-9,TRBJ1-4,TGTGCCAGCAGCTCCGGACAGGGGAGAGGTGAAAAACTGTTTTTT,CASSSGQGRGEKLFF
TRBD1,NA,16,TRBV6-5,TRBJ2-5,TGTGCCAGCAGTTACACGGGACAGGGGGCGAAAGAGACCCAGTACTTC,CASSYTGQGAKETQYF
NA,NA,16,TRBV14,TRBJ2-3,TGTGCCAGCAGCCACAAACAGGGAGCGGGGAAGGATACGCAGTATTTT,CASSHKQGAGKDTQYF
NA,once,14,TRBV5-1,TRBJ1-5,TGCGCCAGCAGCTCGGAGGGCGGCGATCAGCCCCAGCATTTT,CASSSEGGDQPQHF
TRBD2,NA,13,TRBV9,TRBJ2-7,TGTGCCAGCAGCCCGGGGGGCTCCTACGAGCAGTACTTC,CASSPGGSYEQYF
NA,NA,15,TRBV25-1,TRBJ2-7,TGTGCCAGCAGTGACGGGTCTCCCCCCTCCTACGAGCAGTACTTC,CASSDGSPPSYEQYF
TRBD2,NA,16,TRBV30,TRBJ2-1,TGTGCCTGGAGGGCCCGGACTAGCGGGACGTACAATGAGCAGTTCTTC,CAWRARTSGTYNEQFF
NA,NA,12,TRBV6-4,TRBJ2-7,TGTGCCACCCGACAGGCCAACCAGGAGCAGTACTTC,CATRQANQEQYF
NA,NA,13,TRBV28,TRBJ1-2,TGTGCCAGCAAACCTTTTGAGGGTTTCGGCTACACCTTC,CASKPFEGFGYTF
TRBD2,few,14,TRBV6-4,TRBJ2-2,TGTGCCAGCAGCCAGGGACTAAACACCGGGGAGCTGTTTTTT,CASSQGLNTGELFF
TRBD2,once,15,TRBV5-1,TRBJ2-3,TGCGCCAGCAGCTTGGGTGCGGGAGGTCTAGATACGCAGTATTTT,CASSLGAGGLDTQYF
TRBD2,NA,15,TRBV2,TRBJ2-2,TGTGCCAGCAGTGAAGAGGTAGCGGGGGCCGGGGAGCTGTTTTTT,CASSEEVAGAGELFF
NA,NA,13,TRBV9,TRBJ2-1,TGTGCCAGCAGCGTTGGACACTACAATGAGCAGTTCTTC,CASSVGHYNEQFF
TRBD1,once,15,TRBV5-1,TRBJ1-5,TGCGCCAGCAGCTCCGGGACAGGCAGCAATCAGCCCCAGCATTTT,CASSSGTGSNQPQHF
TRBD2,NA,17,TRBV4-1,TRBJ2-5,TGCGCCAGCAGCCAAGGGACTAGCGGGAGGGCCGGGGAGACCCAGTACTTC,CASSQGTSGRAGETQYF
TRBD1,NA,13,TRBV9,TRBJ2-7,TGTGCCAGCAGCGCGGACAGGGCGAATGAGCAGTACTTC,CASSADRANEQYF
TRBD1,NA,15,TRBV28,TRBJ1-4,TGTGCCAGCAGCCCCGGGACAGCGCCCCTTGAAAAACTGTTTTTT,CASSPGTAPLEKLFF
TRBD1,NA,15,TRBV13,TRBJ2-5,TGTGCCAGCAGCCCCTGGACAGGGCTGAGGGAGACCCAGTACTTC,CASSPWTGLRETQYF
NA,NA,16,TRBV10-1,TRBJ2-3,TGCGCCAGCAGCCCCAGACAGACCCCAGGCGCAGATACGCAGTATTTT,CASSPRQTPGADTQYF
NA,few,13,TRBV29-1,TRBJ1-2,TGCAGCGTATCCGCTATGGGCAGTCATGACTACACCTTC,CSVSAMGSHDYTF
NA,NA,14,TRBV6-5,TRBJ1-2,TGTGCCAGCGGTAGGGCACAGGGTGGTTTTGGCTACACCTTC,CASGRAQGGFGYTF
NA,once,13,TRBV6-5,TRBJ1-2,TGTGCCAGCAGCCCCCTCCAGGGCTATGGCTACACCTTC,CASSPLQGYGYTF
NA,few,15,TRBV2,TRBJ1-5,TGTGCCAGCAGTCCGGACGGGATTAGCAATCAGCCCCAGCATTTT,CASSPDGISNQPQHF
TRBD2,NA,15,TRBV7-7,TRBJ2-1,TGTGCTAGCAGCCAAACTAGCGGGGGCTACAATGAGCAGTTCTTC,CASSQTSGGYNEQFF
TRBD2,once,19,TRBV5-1,TRBJ2-3,TGCGCCAGCAGCGTCGGACTAGCGGGGGGAAGAGGGAGCACAGATACGCAGTATTTT,CASSVGLAGGRGSTDTQYF
TRBD2,NA,16,TRBV10-2,TRBJ2-1,TGCGCCAGCAGTTCCGGGACTAGCGGCTCCTACAATGAGCAGTTCTTC,CASSSGTSGSYNEQFF
TRBD2,NA,16,TRBV2,TRBJ2-1,TGTGCCAGCAGCCTCCTACTAGCGGGAGGGAGTGGTGAGCAGTTCTTC,CASSLLLAGGSGEQFF
NA,NA,13,TRBV27,TRBJ1-1,TGTGCCAGCAGCTCCCCGGGGGGCACTGAAGCTTTCTTT,CASSSPGGTEAFF
NA,NA,14,TRBV10-2,TRBJ2-3,TGCGCCAGCAGTGGCGTAGTTAGCACAGATACGCAGTATTTT,CASSGVVSTDTQYF
NA,NA,12,TRBV30,TRBJ1-1,TGTGCCTGGAGTGCGATACGGGATGAAGCTTTCTTT,CAWSAIRDEAFF
TRBD1,NA,15,TRBV15,TRBJ2-5,TGTGCCACCAGCAGTGGACAGGGGGACCAAGAGACCCAGTACTTC,CATSSGQGDQETQYF
NA,NA,14,TRBV6-5,TRBJ1-5,TGTGCCAGCAGTTCGGGGGAAGGCAATCAGCCCCAGCATTTT,CASSSGEGNQPQHF
NA,once,17,TRBV28,TRBJ2-4,TGTGCCAGCGCGACAGGTGCCACCGTCGGTAAGGGGGACATTCAGTACTTC,CASATGATVGKGDIQYF
NA,once,16,TRBV27,TRBJ2-7,TGTGCCAGCAGTCCCACCCTCCTGCGGTTCTCCTACGAGCAGTACTTC,CASSPTLLRFSYEQYF
NA,NA,15,TRBV7-3,TRBJ2-3,TGTGCCAGCAGCTTAATGCCAGGCTTAAAGGATACGCAGTATTTT,CASSLMPGLKDTQYF
TRBD1,NA,20,TRBV5-1,TRBJ1-3,TGCGCCAGCAGCTTGGCCGGGACAGGGGTTTTTGGGGAATCTGGAAACACCATATATTTT,CASSLAGTGVFGESGNTIYF
TRBD2,NA,14,TRBV19,TRBJ2-7,TGTGCCAGTAGTATTGGGAGGGGAACATACGAGCAGTACTTC,CASSIGRGTYEQYF
NA,NA,15,TRBV4-3,TRBJ1-4,TGCGCCAGCAGCCAAGAAAGAGCGGATCTCGAAAAACTGTTTTTT,CASSQERADLEKLFF
TRBD1,NA,14,TRBV7-2,TRBJ2-5,TGTGCCAGCAGCCGGGACAGTTATCAAGAGACCCAGTACTTC,CASSRDSYQETQYF
NA,once,14,TRBV6-6,TRBJ1-1,TGTGCCAGCATTTCTATTAGGGGTTACACTGAAGCTTTCTTT,CASISIRGYTEAFF